This section outlines one T cell receptor beta chain sequence together with its context. What antigen it recognizes has not been identified. Nothing much larger sits one base from this clone, and base qualities are not available. TCRbeta CDR3 regions were amplified from genomic DNA by means of the immunoSEQ Assay, a bias-controlled multiplex PCR. The authors' pipeline ran thus. The number of nucleated cells in each sample was estimated by amplification of reference gene primers within the assay. Sequence reads were collapsed and filtered to measure the absolute abundance of every unique TCRbeta CDR3 rearrangement. For each sample, productive Simpson clonality was calculated as the square root of Simpson's diversity index across productive rearrangements. TCRdb holds this immuneACCESS table with in-frame rearrangements only. Some clones are missing; in checked studies, unresolved V genes explain under half, and the rest has no known cause. The DNA gave D and trimming, while V, J and clone size come from that table. Recorded for this sample are 250,000 or so clones; nearly 90% of them occurred a single time. 3% of the sample comes from the top ten.

Collaborating institutions collected whole blood in K2EDTA tubes following their own protocols. For TCRbeta analysis, collaborators shipped samples in one of three forms: frozen whole blood, isolated PBMCs, or DNA extracted from either of those sample types. The sample originates from a study of blood T cell repertoires in COVID-19 (dated by TCRdb to about 2020). The study in broad terms: Collaborator samples came from the United States, Italy and Spain and covered acute and convalescent phases of COVID-19. Subjects who had been exposed to COVID-19, were actively infected with it, or had recovered from it provided the deeply sampled blood TCRbeta repertoires that made up the dataset. The material from the prospective study consisted of cDNA or gDNA derived from T cells, B-cell-depleted T cells, or PBMCs. The repertoires were released in a freely available public database intended as a resource for research on the immune response to SARS-CoV-2. Nearly every sample came with metadata listing a de-identified subject ID, COVID-19 status, age in years and sex. Where available, HLA class I and class II types were taken from metadata supplied by the sample provider and were not determined by assay-based typing. Samples came from the ongoing ImmuneRACE study (first 160 participants) plus 1,254 subjects from 6 global collaborators. Study-wide conclusions, independent of this receptor: How much clinical and demographic metadata was included differed by source and by participant, and the metadata was provided uncurated.

Measured from the cysteine to the phenylalanine, the CDR3 is 14 residues long. Only the CDR3 part of the read is kept: 42 bases, read in frame from the first base. V lost 1 base and J lost 5 bases; the stretch between them is 9 bases long. From the germline V gene (reference sequence), CDR1 is LGHDT and CDR2 is YNNKEL. Sequenced sample: peripheral blood. The V and J segments used are TRBV3-1 (or the pseudogene TRBV3-2) and TRBJ1-5; tentative D gene TRBD1, with 5 bases matching. The clonotype comes from a man between 18 and 29 years old with active or convalescent COVID-19. The CDR3 corresponds to CASSQGTNHQPQHF. The base sequence is TGTGCCAGCAGCCAAGGGACAAACCATCAGCCCCAGCATTTT.